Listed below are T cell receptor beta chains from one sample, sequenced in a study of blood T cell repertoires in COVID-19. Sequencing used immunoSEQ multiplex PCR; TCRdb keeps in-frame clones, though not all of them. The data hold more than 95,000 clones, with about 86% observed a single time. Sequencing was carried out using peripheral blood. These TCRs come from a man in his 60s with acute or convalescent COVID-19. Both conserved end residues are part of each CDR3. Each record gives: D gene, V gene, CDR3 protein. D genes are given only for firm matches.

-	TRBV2	CASSENPPSSGNTIYF
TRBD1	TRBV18	CASSGTGFDQPQHF
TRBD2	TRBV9	CASSVGSGGEQFF
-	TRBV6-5	CASRTSGGVNTIYF
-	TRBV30	CAWRRGYTGELFF
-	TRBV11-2	CASSLDMNTEAFF
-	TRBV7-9	CASSPGRGNQPQHF
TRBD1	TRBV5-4	CASSRQGALETQYF
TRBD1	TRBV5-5	CASSLTGGTGELFF
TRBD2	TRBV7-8	CASSFGRGVTYEQYF
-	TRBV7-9	CASTFPGGNTIYF
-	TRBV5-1	CASRPTGYSRYGYTF
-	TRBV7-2	CASSRGNVATNEKLFF
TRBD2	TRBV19	CASNSGAFTDTQYF
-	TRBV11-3	CASRFEGTDTQYF
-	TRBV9	CASSLRGWRETQYF
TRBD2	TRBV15	CATSSPLAAQETQYF
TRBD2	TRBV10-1	CASSDGGSKETQYF
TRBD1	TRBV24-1	CATSVGGGETQYF
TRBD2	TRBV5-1	CASSPSGGYEQYF
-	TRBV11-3	CASSKEAGRSGTEAFF
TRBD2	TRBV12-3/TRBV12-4	CASSSGGNTQYF
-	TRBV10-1	CASSGHMNTEAFF
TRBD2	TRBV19	CASSPRGSSYEQFF
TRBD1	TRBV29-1	CSGGQGSTDTQYF
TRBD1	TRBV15	CATSRDRGFLNYGYTF
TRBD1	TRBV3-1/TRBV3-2	CASSQTGQGSDEQYF
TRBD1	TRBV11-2	CASSNGQGGTYSTDTQYF
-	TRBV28	CASSFQAPEAFF
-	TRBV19	CASSIGRGGYGYTF
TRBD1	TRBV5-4	CASTGTGNNSPLHF
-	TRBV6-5	CASSYRDNQPQHF
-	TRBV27	CASSRTHSYNEQFF
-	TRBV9	CASSVGSEGWGEAFF
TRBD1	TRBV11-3	CASSSPGQGSTEAFF
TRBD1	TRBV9	CASSPTGTGDEKLFF
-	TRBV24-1	CATSDSGVGGYGYTF
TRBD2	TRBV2	CASSEWTSGGTDTQYF
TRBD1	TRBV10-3	CAIRTGGVNTEAFF
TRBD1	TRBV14	CASSRGQIYNSPLHF
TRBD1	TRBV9	CASSLGRQGLTF
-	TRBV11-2	CASSLTIRDTEAFF
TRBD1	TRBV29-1	CSVEKVGGTGGAAKNIQYF
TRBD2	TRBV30	CAWSRKGLAGGSQFF
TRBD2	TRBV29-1	CSVGLAGYNEQFF
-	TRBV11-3	CASSPMAEYGYTF
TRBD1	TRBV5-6	CASSIRDRGRSNQPQHF
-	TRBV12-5	CASGSGGTDEKLFF
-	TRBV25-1	CASTQGGRGTQYF
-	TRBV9	CASSVEQGWNSPLHF
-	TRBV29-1	CSVLKGRETQYF
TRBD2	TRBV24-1	CATSDRTSGSFYNEQFF
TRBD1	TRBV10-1	CASSENRGGTEAFF
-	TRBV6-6	CASSYPAGSPLYGYTF
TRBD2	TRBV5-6	CASSPGGRHNEQFF
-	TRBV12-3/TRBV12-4	CASRGPEKAFF
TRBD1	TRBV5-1	CASSTGTGGGMNTEAFF
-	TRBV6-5	CASSYGSGRGATQYF
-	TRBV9	CASSNTQLGETQYF